What follows describes a single T cell receptor (beta chain). This receptor's antigen is unknown. It has no much larger one-base neighbor in the sample; base qualities were not kept. These data come from a study of CD8 T cells in Susac syndrome (dated by TCRdb to 2018 to 2020). With respect to the entire study: The study used repertoire sequencing to test whether antigen drove CD8+ T cell activation and differentiation in Susac syndrome. Clonality of the CD8+ T cell repertoire was compared between eleven to twelve healthy donors, approximately 14 Susac syndrome patients and about 15 multiple sclerosis patients. Results and caveats for the whole study, not just this receptor: The TCR sequencing and HLA analysis was acknowledged to have included a relatively small number of individuals.

High-throughput TCR beta sequencing profiled peripheral blood CD8+ and CD4+ T cells from healthy donors, Susac syndrome patients and multiple sclerosis patients. Treatment-naive patients with stable or active relapsing-remitting disease fulfilling revised McDonald criteria were used as multiple sclerosis controls. Bulk CD8+ and CD4+ T cells were purified by magnetic negative isolation, whereas CD8+ TEMRA cells were enriched by FACS. Blood was collected in EDTA tubes and processed within 24 hours, with PBMCs isolated through density gradient centrifugation. PBMCs intended for TCR sequencing were cryopreserved in liquid nitrogen and thawed later in a water bath at 37 degrees C. A purity of at least 90% was achieved for sorted or isolated CD4+, CD8+ and CD8+ TEMRA cells. RNA was extracted with the RNeasy kit and 0.5 to 1 ug was reverse transcribed using random hexamers. The immunoSEQ multiplex PCR assay, which covers 54 Vbeta and 13 Jbeta segments, was used to amplify TCR beta CDR3 regions. PCR amplification bias was corrected using a synthetic template baseline for primer optimization and computational correction. The paper's data handling went like this. Reads were annotated to V, D and J genes according to IMGT and were analyzed with immunoSEQ Analyzer, with only productive sequences retained. Clonality was calculated as one minus the Shannon entropy normalized by log2 of the number of productive unique sequences. Public and private clones were assessed among the 100 most prevalent clones of each patient and control. Susac-specific clones were defined as absent from healthy and MS cohorts, 1052 published viral clones and other ImmuneACCESS disease sequences. Starting from the raw public reads, TCRdb applied fastp trimming at Q25, assembled clones with MiXCR and retained in-frame beta chains. For every CDR3 protein sequence, its rows merge into one entry that carries the most common genes and DNA. The authors' filters were not applied to this entry. Counted in this sample were about 150,000 distinct CDR3 sequences; over 95% of them appeared once. The ten largest clones represent roughly 0.16% of the sample.

Reading from cysteine to phenylalanine, the CDR3 counts 13 amino acids. Left in the record is the CDR3 DNA by itself, 39 bases read in frame from the first base. The germline V gene encodes CDR1 PRHDT and CDR2 FYEKMQ (reference sequence). V is clipped by 2 bases and J by 8 bases, and the sequence between their germline boundaries is 10 bases long. The chain links TRBV13 with TRBJ2-1, with the D gene uncertain. Material for sequencing was CD8+ T cells from PBMCs. The TCR sequence derives from a human donor with multiple sclerosis. The CDR3 in this case is CASSLKWSDEQFF. The bases read TGTGCCAGCAGCTTAAAATGGTCGGATGAGCAGTTCTTC.